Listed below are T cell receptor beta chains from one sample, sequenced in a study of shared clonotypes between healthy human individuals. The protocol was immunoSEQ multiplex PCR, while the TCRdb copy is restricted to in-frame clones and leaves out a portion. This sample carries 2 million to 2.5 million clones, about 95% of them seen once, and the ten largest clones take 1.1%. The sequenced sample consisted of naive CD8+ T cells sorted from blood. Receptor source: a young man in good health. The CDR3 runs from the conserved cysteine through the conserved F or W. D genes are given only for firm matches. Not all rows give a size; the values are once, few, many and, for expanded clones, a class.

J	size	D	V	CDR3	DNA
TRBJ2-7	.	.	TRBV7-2	CASSVAPISVLYEQYF	TGTGCCAGCAGCGTTGCCCCGATTAGCGTACTCTACGAGCAGTACTTC
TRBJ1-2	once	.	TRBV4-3	CASSQEGRNPNYGYTF	TGCGCCAGCAGCCAAGAGGGCCGAAACCCTAACTATGGCTACACCTTC
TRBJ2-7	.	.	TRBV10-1	CASSEVIDGTGEQYF	TGCGCCAGCAGTGAGGTAATCGACGGGACCGGCGAGCAGTACTTC
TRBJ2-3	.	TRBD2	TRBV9	CASSVVPGGQNTDTQYF	TGTGCCAGCAGCGTAGTACCGGGAGGACAAAACACAGATACGCAGTATTTT
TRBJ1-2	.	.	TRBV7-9	CASSFPSPLDRTYGYTF	TGTGCCAGCAGCTTCCCTTCCCCGTTAGACAGGACCTATGGCTACACCTTC
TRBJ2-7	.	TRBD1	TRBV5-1	CASSLGTGSSYEQYF	TGCGCCAGCAGCCTGGGGACAGGGAGCTCCTACGAGCAGTACTTC
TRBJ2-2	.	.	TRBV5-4	CASSLGVAGGTGELFF	TGTGCCAGCAGCTTGGGGGTGGCGGGTGGAACCGGGGAGCTGTTTTTT
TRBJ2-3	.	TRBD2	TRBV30	CAWSVVPAGFTDTQYF	TGTGCCTGGAGTGTCGTGCCAGCGGGGTTCACAGATACGCAGTATTTT
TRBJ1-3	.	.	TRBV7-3	CASSSPSRDGVSGNTIYF	TGTGCCAGCAGCTCCCCCTCCCGGGACGGCGTCTCTGGAAACACCATATATTTT
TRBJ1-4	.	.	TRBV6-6	CASILGHSNEKLFF	TGTGCCAGCATCTTGGGACACTCTAATGAAAAACTGTTTTTT
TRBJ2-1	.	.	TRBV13	CASSLGSPNEQFF	TGTGCCAGCAGCTTAGGAAGTCCCAATGAGCAGTTCTTC
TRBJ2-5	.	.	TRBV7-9	CASSDSPGETQYF	TGTGCCAGCAGCGACAGCCCTGGGGAGACCCAGTACTTC
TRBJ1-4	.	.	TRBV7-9	CASSFLDPSEKLFF	TGTGCCAGCAGCTTCTTGGATCCGAGTGAAAAACTGTTTTTT
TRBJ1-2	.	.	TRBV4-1	CASSQEGGGYGYTF	TGCGCCAGCAGCCAAGAGGGGGGCGGGTATGGCTACACCTTC
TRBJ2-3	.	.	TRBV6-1	CASSDGTVTQYF	TGTGCCAGCAGTGATGGTACAGTTACGCAGTATTTT
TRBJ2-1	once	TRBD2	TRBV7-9	CASRYGTSHAEQFF	TGTGCCAGCAGGTATGGGACTAGCCACGCTGAGCAGTTCTTC
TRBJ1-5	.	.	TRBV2	CASSDRENLIYSNQPQHF	TGTGCCAGCAGTGACAGGGAGAACCTTATTTATAGCAATCAGCCCCAGCATTTT
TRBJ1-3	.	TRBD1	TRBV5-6	CASSYGTGAGNTIYF	TGTGCCAGCAGCTATGGGACAGGGGCTGGAAACACCATATATTTT
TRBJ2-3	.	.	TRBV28	CASNNPRLMSTDTQYF	TGTGCCAGCAATAACCCTCGTCTTATGAGCACAGATACGCAGTATTTT
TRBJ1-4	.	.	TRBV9	CASSVEGTENEKLFF	TGTGCCAGCAGCGTAGAAGGTACGGAGAATGAAAAACTGTTTTTT
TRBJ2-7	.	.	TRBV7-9	CASSPPSAGTYEQYF	TGTGCCAGCAGCCCCCCCAGCGCAGGCACCTACGAGCAGTACTTC
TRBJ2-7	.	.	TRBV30	CAWSVHDLEQYF	TGTGCCTGGAGTGTACATGACCTCGAGCAGTACTTC
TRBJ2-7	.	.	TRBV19	CASSISGANEQYF	TGTGCCAGTAGTATAAGTGGGGCCAACGAGCAGTACTTC
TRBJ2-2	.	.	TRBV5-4	CASSLGGNTGELFF	TGTGCCAGCAGCTTGGGCGGAAACACCGGGGAGCTGTTTTTT
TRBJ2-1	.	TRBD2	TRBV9	CASSAKREMSYNEQFF	TGTGCCAGCAGCGCCAAGCGGGAGATGTCCTACAATGAGCAGTTCTTC
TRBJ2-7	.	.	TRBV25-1	CASSEFEDSYEQYF	TGTGCCAGCAGTGAATTTGAGGACTCCTACGAGCAGTACTTC
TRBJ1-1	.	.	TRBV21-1	CASSKVQDTDPLGTEAFF	TGTGCCAGCAGCAAAGTCCAGGATACGGACCCCCTGGGGACTGAAGCTTTCTTT
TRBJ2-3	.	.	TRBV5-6	CATRDGQNTQYF	TGTGCCACCAGGGACGGGCAAAATACGCAGTATTTT
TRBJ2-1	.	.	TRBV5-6	CASTKSGWSSYNEQFF	TGTGCCAGCACCAAGAGCGGGTGGAGCTCCTACAATGAGCAGTTCTTC
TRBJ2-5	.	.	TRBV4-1	CASSQTSSIETQYF	TGCGCCAGCAGCCAGACTAGTTCAATAGAGACCCAGTACTTC
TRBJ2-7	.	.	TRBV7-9	CASSFTPYEQYF	TGTGCCAGCAGCTTCACCCCATACGAGCAGTACTTC
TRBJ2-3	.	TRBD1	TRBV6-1	CASSATGVTDTQYF	TGTGCCAGCAGTGCAACAGGGGTCACAGATACGCAGTATTTT
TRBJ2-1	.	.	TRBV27	CASSLNGAVSYNEQFF	TGTGCCAGCAGTTTAAACGGGGCGGTATCCTACAATGAGCAGTTCTTC
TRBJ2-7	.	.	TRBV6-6	CASNDRGLAGEQYF	TGTGCCAGCAACGACCGGGGACTCGCGGGCGAGCAGTACTTC
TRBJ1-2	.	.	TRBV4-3	CASSQDGVYGYTF	TGCGCCAGCAGCCAAGATGGGGTCTATGGCTACACCTTC
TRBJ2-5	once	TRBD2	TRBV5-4	CASSLTSGEETQYF	TGTGCCAGCAGCTTGACTAGCGGGGAGGAGACCCAGTACTTC
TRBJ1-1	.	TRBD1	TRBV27	CASSLGRGTEAFF	TGTGCCAGCAGTTTGGGCAGGGGGACTGAAGCTTTCTTT
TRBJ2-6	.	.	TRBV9	CASSVGGQVSGANVLTF	TGTGCCAGCAGCGTAGGAGGCCAGGTCTCTGGGGCCAACGTCCTGACTTTC
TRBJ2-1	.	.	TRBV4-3	CASSQGLRQTFYNEQFF	TGCGCCAGCAGCCAAGGGTTGAGACAGACCTTCTACAATGAGCAGTTCTTC
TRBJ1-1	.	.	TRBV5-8	CASSLSAGIEAFF	TGTGCCAGCAGCTTGTCGGCAGGGATTGAAGCTTTCTTT
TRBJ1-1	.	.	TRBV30	CAWNPAGGDTEAFF	TGTGCCTGGAACCCGGCCGGGGGCGACACTGAAGCTTTCTTT
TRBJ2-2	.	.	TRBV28	CASRLQGSTGELFF	TGTGCCAGCAGACTGCAGGGGAGCACCGGGGAGCTGTTTTTT